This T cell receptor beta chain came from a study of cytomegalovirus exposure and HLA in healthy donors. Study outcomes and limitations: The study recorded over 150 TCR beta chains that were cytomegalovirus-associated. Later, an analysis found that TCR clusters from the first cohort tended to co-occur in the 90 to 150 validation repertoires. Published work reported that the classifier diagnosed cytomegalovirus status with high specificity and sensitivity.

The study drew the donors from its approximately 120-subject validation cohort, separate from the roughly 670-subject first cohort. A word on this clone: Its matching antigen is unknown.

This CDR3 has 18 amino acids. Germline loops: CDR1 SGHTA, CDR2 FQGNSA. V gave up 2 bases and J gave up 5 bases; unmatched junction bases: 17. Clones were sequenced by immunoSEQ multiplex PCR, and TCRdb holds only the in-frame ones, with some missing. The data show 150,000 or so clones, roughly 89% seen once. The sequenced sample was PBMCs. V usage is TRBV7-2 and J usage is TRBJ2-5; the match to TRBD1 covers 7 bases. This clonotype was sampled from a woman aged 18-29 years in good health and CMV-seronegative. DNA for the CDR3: TGTGCCAGCAGCTTAAAGGGGGCGTCTCTTTTTGTGTGGGAGACCCAGTACTTC. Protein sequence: CASSLKGASLFVWETQYF.